This paragraph covers one TCR beta chain sequence. Antigen unknown. Compared with germline, one end of the junction differs, possibly owing to a read error. The record originates from a study of cytomegalovirus exposure and HLA in healthy donors. Findings and caveats of the study: Reported findings show TCR beta sequences accurately forecast HLA-A and HLA-B alleles in most subjects.

Both 60 Vbeta primers and 13 Jbeta primers went into the PCR. Original handling: The count from a later analysis was 65 million to 90 million unique TCR beta chains, around 10 million of them shared. TCRdb keeps only in-frame clones here, not all; method: immunoSEQ multiplex PCR. V and J calls and clone size are as listed in that table; D and trimming were resolved from the DNA. This table holds fewer than 120,000 clones, roughly 80% found once. This receptor was obtained from a man aged 30-40 years in good health and CMV-seropositive. Sequencing was performed on PBMCs.

The CDR3 DNA follows: TGTGCTAGCAGCACCGGGACAGCCTACGAGCAGTACTTC. Encoded protein: CASSTGTAYEQYF. V is TRBV7-7 and J is TRBJ2-7; 7 bases are a match to TRBD1. Per germline, CDR1 SSHAT and CDR2 FNYEAQ (reference sequence). The length of the CDR3 is 13 residues.